This T cell receptor (beta chain) was recovered during a study of T cells after yellow fever vaccination. Study-level results: In post-booster samples, most primary-vaccination clones reappeared (about 95% CD4, 70% to 90% CD8). A limited proportion of clonotypes was detected within both the CD4 and CD8 compartments.

Generation of TCR cDNA used 5'RACE template switching (which added a universal primer site and UMIs). TCRdb redid the calling of the 5' RACE reads with MiXCR, one entry per CDR3 protein. The sample has a few hundred thousand distinct CDR3 sequences; about 6% are singletons. The CDR3 is 15 residues long. Germline CDR1 reads SGHTA; CDR2 reads FQGNSA. V lost 2 bases and J lost 5, with 15 bases in between. This clonotype was counted only a few times. Its matching antigen is unknown. The chain employs TRBV7-2 and TRBJ2-5, with D possibly TRBD2 on 6 matching bases. The sample in question was PBMCs, obtained 5 days after the yellow fever booster vaccination. This TCR derives from a man aged 30-40 years who received the YFV17D yellow fever vaccine. The CDR3 region is CASSLFRGGTETQYF. In DNA, the CDR3 is TGTGCCAGCAGCTTATTTCGGGGCGGGACGGAGACCCAGTACTTC.